This TCR beta chain was retrieved from a study of immune cell composition in non-small cell lung cancer. The CDR3 runs to 14 residues. V gave up 0 bases and J gave up 2 bases, with 6 bases separating them. From germline, CDR1 is LNHDA and CDR2 SQIVND (reference sequence). TCRdb keeps only in-frame clones here, not all; method: immunoSEQ multiplex PCR. The sample includes roughly 1,700 clones, roughly 77% seen only once; the top ten take roughly 8.5%. This TCR was sampled from a human donor with non-small cell lung cancer. Sequencing was performed on lung tumor tissue. This rearrangement joins TRBV19 to TRBJ2-3; D is ambiguous. CDR3 in amino acids: CASSIDGPTDTQYF. In nucleotides, the CDR3 is TGTGCCAGTAGTATAGATGGGCCCACAGATACGCAGTATTTT.